This is a list of T cell receptor beta chains from one sample in a study of T-cell reconstitution after alpha-beta-depleted transplantation in children. TCRdb reprocessed the PCR reads with MiXCR, giving one entry per CDR3 protein. Here the sample spans about half a million distinct CDR3 sequences, around 12% being singletons. Sequences were derived from PBMCs from the stem cell graft donor, sampled from the stem cell graft. The receptors were gathered from a human donor who donated a stem cell graft to a child with combined immunodeficiency. CDR3s include the opening cysteine and the closing phenylalanine or tryptophan. Each record gives: D gene, clone size, V gene, J gene, CDR3 DNA, CDR3 protein. D genes are given only for firm matches. Expanded clones are given a class, and other clones once, few, many or no size at all.

>TRBD2|.|TRBV12-3/TRBV12-4|TRBJ2-1
TGTGCCAGCAGTTTAGCGGGCGGGGGGGGGTACAATGAGCAGTTCTTC
CASSLAGGGGYNEQFF
>.|.|TRBV7-9|TRBJ2-2
TGTGCCAGCAGCTTAGGCGTCAGCGGAAACACCGGGGAGCTGTTTTTT
CASSLGVSGNTGELFF
>.|few|TRBV27|TRBJ2-1
TGTGCCAGCAGTCATATGAGGAACAATGAGCAGTTCTTC
CASSHMRNNEQFF
>TRBD2|many|TRBV24-1|TRBJ2-1
TGTGCCACCAGTGACCAAGCGGGAGCTCATGAGCAGTTCTTC
CATSDQAGAHEQFF
>.|many|TRBV12-3/TRBV12-4|TRBJ2-3
TGTGCCAGCAGTTTAAATGGACAGAGGGCAGATACGCAGTATTTT
CASSLNGQRADTQYF
>.|many|TRBV12-3/TRBV12-4|TRBJ1-1
TGTGCCAGCAGCTGGCAGGGCCCGAACACTGAAGCTTTCTTT
CASSWQGPNTEAFF
>.|.|TRBV27|TRBJ2-7
TGTGCCAGCAGCTCCGGGCTCGCCCCCTACGAGCAGTACTTC
CASSSGLAPYEQYF
>TRBD1|many|TRBV12-3/TRBV12-4|TRBJ2-2
TGTGCCAGCAGTGTCGACAGGGGGATCACCGGGGAGCTGTTTTTT
CASSVDRGITGELFF
>.|few|TRBV18|TRBJ1-3
TGTGCCAGCTCACCAGTAAACAGAGCCTCTGGAAACACCATATATTTT
CASSPVNRASGNTIYF
>.|many|TRBV20-1|TRBJ2-7
TGCAGTGCTAGCGGGACCTACTACGAGCAGTACTTC
CSASGTYYEQYF
>.|few|TRBV11-2|TRBJ2-1
TGTGCCAGCAGCTTAGATCTAATGGAGACTCTGGGTTATGAGCAGTTCTTC
CASSLDLMETLGYEQFF
>TRBD1|few|TRBV20-1|TRBJ2-2
TGCAGTGCTAGAAGCCTCCAAGACAGGGGCCTACGAGGGGAGCTGTTTTTT
CSARSLQDRGLRGELFF
>.|.|TRBV2|TRBJ1-2
TGTGCCAGCAGTGAGGGCAGGGGACTCAGCTATGGCTACACCTTC
CASSEGRGLSYGYTF
>.|many|TRBV7-9|TRBJ2-7
TGTGCCAGCAGCTGGGGACGGAGCTACGAGCAGTACTTC
CASSWGRSYEQYF
>.|.|TRBV20-1|TRBJ2-3
TGCAGTGCGAGTCTAGGGGGATTCACAGATACGCAGTATTTT
CSASLGGFTDTQYF
>.|few|TRBV20-1|TRBJ2-1
TGCAGTGCTAGAGGGACTAAATGGAATGAGCAGTTCTTC
CSARGTKWNEQFF
>.|.|TRBV12-2|TRBJ2-3
.
CASRLGVAGGSSTDTQYF
>TRBD1|many|TRBV6-5|TRBJ2-7
TGTGCCAGCAGAAAGACAGGGAGCGCCTACGAGCAGTACTTC
CASRKTGSAYEQYF
>TRBD1|.|TRBV20-1|TRBJ1-5
TGCAGTGCGTCAGGGACAGGGGGAGATCAGCCCCAGCATTTT
CSASGTGGDQPQHF
>.|many|TRBV12-3/TRBV12-4|TRBJ2-3
TGTGCCAGCAGTCGACAGGCCACAGATACGCAGTATTTT
CASSRQATDTQYF
>.|many|TRBV2|TRBJ2-2
TGTGCCAGCAGTGAGGACACCGGGGAGCTGTTTTTT
CASSEDTGELFF
>.|.|TRBV5-6|TRBJ1-2
TGTGCCAGCAGCTTTGAACAGGGTTACTATGGCTACACCTTC
CASSFEQGYYGYTF
>.|few|TRBV28|TRBJ1-3
TGTGCCAGCAGTTTATCCCTGCAGGGAAACACCATATATTTT
CASSLSLQGNTIYF
>.|.|TRBV6-2/TRBV6-3|TRBJ1-5
TGTGCCAGCAGCGAATCTTCTCTTGGATCAGCCCAGCATTTT
CASSESSLGSAQHF
>.|.|TRBV20-1|TRBJ2-1
TGCAGTGCTAGGCAGGTGAATAATGAGCAGTTCTTC
CSARQVNNEQFF
>.|.|TRBV14|TRBJ1-1
TGTGCCAGCAGCCAACCAGGATTGAACACTGAAGCTTTCTTT
CASSQPGLNTEAFF
>TRBD1|many|TRBV10-3|TRBJ1-1
TGTGCCATCAGTGAGGACAGGGTTTCGAACACTGAAGCTTTCTTT
CAISEDRVSNTEAFF
>TRBD1|many|TRBV6-1|TRBJ1-1
TGTGCCAGCAGTCTTGGACAGGGCGTCACTGAAGCTTTCTTT
CASSLGQGVTEAFF
>TRBD2|.|TRBV18|TRBJ2-7
TGTGCCAGCTCGCAGAGTGCGGGGGGCGAGCAGTACTTC
CASSQSAGGEQYF
>TRBD1|few|TRBV20-1|TRBJ2-7
TGCAGTGCTGGGACGGGACAGGGGGGTTTCGAGCAGTACTTC
CSAGTGQGGFEQYF
>.|.|TRBV15|TRBJ2-3
TGTGCCACCAGCAGAGATGGGCAGGGCACAGATACGCAGTATTTT
CATSRDGQGTDTQYF
>.|.|TRBV4-3|TRBJ2-7
TGCGCCAGCAGCCAAGAGGACAGTTCCTACGAGCAGTACTTC
CASSQEDSSYEQYF
>TRBD1|.|TRBV6-2/TRBV6-3|TRBJ1-1
TGTGCCAGCAAAGTAGACAGGGGGTCGGGGAACACTGAAGCTTTCTTT
CASKVDRGSGNTEAFF
>.|few|TRBV9|TRBJ1-1
TGTGCCAGCAGCGTATCGGGGGGCCCGAACACTGAAGCTTTCTTT
CASSVSGGPNTEAFF
>TRBD1|few|TRBV29-1|TRBJ2-7
TGCAGCGTTGAAGTGGGACAGGGACCCTACGAGCAGTACTTC
CSVEVGQGPYEQYF
>.|.|TRBV24-1|TRBJ2-1
TGTGCCACCAGTGATATAGGGGCTAGCGTCCCAGGAGGGAATGAGCAGTTCTTC
CATSDIGASVPGGNEQFF
>TRBD1|few|TRBV12-3/TRBV12-4|TRBJ1-2
TGTGCCAGCAGTTTCCCGACAGGGGGACGGGGCTACACCTTC
CASSFPTGGRGYTF
>TRBD2|.|TRBV4-3|TRBJ2-1
TGCGCCAGCAGCCCGACGTTGGCTAGCGGGGGATCCTACAATGAGCAGTTCTTC
CASSPTLASGGSYNEQFF
>TRBD1|few|TRBV5-1|TRBJ2-3
TGCGCCAGCAGCTTAGGAAGGGGGCGAAGCACAGATACGCAGTATTTT
CASSLGRGRSTDTQYF
>.|few|TRBV10-3|TRBJ2-1
TGTGCCATCACTACAGGTGGAGGAAATGAGCAGTTCTTC
CAITTGGGNEQFF
>TRBD1|once|TRBV27|TRBJ2-7
TGTGCCAGCAGTCCGCCCGGGACAGGACGAATCTACGAGCAGTACTTC
CASSPPGTGRIYEQYF
>.|many|TRBV12-3/TRBV12-4|TRBJ2-5
TGTGCCAGCAGTCCCCGACTAGTAATCGAGACCCAGTACTTC
CASSPRLVIETQYF
>.|many|TRBV12-3/TRBV12-4|TRBJ2-2
TGTGCCAGCAGTTTACAGAACACCGGGGAGCTGTTTTTT
CASSLQNTGELFF
>TRBD2|many|TRBV20-1|TRBJ2-7
TGCAGTGCTAGTGATGCTAGCGGGGGAGACGAGCAGTACTTC
CSASDASGGDEQYF
>.|.|TRBV4-3|TRBJ1-2
TGCGCCAGCAGCCCGGAAGTGTTGGGAACAGGAAGGTACACCTTC
CASSPEVLGTGRYTF
>TRBD2|.|TRBV7-2|TRBJ2-3
TGTGCCAGCAGCAAGACAGCTAGCGGGAGGGGCACAGATACGCAGTATTTT
CASSKTASGRGTDTQYF
>.|many|TRBV9|TRBJ2-2
TGTGCCAGCAGCGTAGTCGGGGCGAACACCGGGGAGCTGTTTTTT
CASSVVGANTGELFF
>.|many|TRBV12-3/TRBV12-4|TRBJ1-1
TGTGCCAGCAGTTTACTGAGGAGACAGAACACTGAAGCTTTCTTT
CASSLLRRQNTEAFF
>TRBD2|many|TRBV3-1|TRBJ2-5
TGTGCCAGCAGCCAAGGAACTAGCGGGCAAGAGACCCAGTACTTC
CASSQGTSGQETQYF
>.|many|TRBV12-3/TRBV12-4|TRBJ1-1
TGTGCCAGCAGTACAGGGAATGAAGCTTTCTTT
CASSTGNEAFF